This entry lists 28 T cell receptor beta chains sequenced from one sample in a study of cytomegalovirus exposure and HLA in healthy donors. The study ran its PCR with 60 Vbeta and 13 Jbeta primers. TCRdb's table, derived via immunoSEQ multiplex PCR, lists solely in-frame clones and lacks some. The table has about 83,000 clones, about four fifths seen once. Sequencing was done on a sample of PBMCs. The receptor set was obtained from a woman aged 25 to 39 in good health and CMV-seronegative.

The V call is TRBV28, the J call TRBJ1-6, with D possibly matching TRBD1 (5 bases). The CDR3 length is 12 residues. The germline V gene encodes CDR1 MDHEN and CDR2 SYDVKM. V shed 8 bases and J shed 14 bases, with 16 bases lying between them. The CDR3 nucleotides read TGTGCCAGCCGTACAGGACCCGAAACCCTCCACTTT. Its translation: CASRTGPETLHF.

The V call is TRBV7-8, the J call TRBJ1-2, with a possible D match to TRBD1 (5 bases). The CDR3 has 14 residues. Germline V gene sequence: CDR1 SGHVS, CDR2 FQNEAQ. V was shortened by 1 base and J by 2 bases, with 8 bases between the two germline ends. As DNA, the CDR3 is TGTGCCAGCAGCTTAGACAGGTCCAACTATGGCTACACCTTC. It specifies CASSLDRSNYGYTF.

CDR3 in DNA: TGTGCCAGCAGCCCCCGACGAACTAGCGGAGAGACCCAGTACTTC. Translating gives CASSPRRTSGETQYF. The V call is TRBV14, the J call TRBJ2-5; 8 positions agree with TRBD2. From germline, CDR1 is SGHDN and CDR2 FVKESK. The CDR3 is made up of 15 amino acids. Trimming cost V 4 bases and J 4 bases; bases outside gene matches: 8. The variable domain in full, with the rest retrieved from reference TRBV14 and TRBJ2-5, is EAGVTQFPSHSVIEKGQTVTLRCDPISGHDNLYWYRRVMGKEIKFLLHFVKESKQDESGMPNNRFLAERTGGTYSTLKVQPAELEDSGVYFCASSPRRTSGETQYFGPGTRLLVL.

The genes are TRBV19 and TRBJ1-2, with 9 bases fitting TRBD1. V trimming: 5 bases; J trimming: 5 bases; junction bases outside the gene matches: 12. This CDR3 is built from 16 residues. CDR1 and CDR2 (germline): LNHDA, SQIVND (reference sequence). The CDR3 loop is CASSPSGTGFVYGYTF. For the CDR3, the DNA is TGTGCCAGTAGTCCCTCCGGGACAGGGTTTGTTTATGGCTACACCTTC.

The rearrangement joins TRBV7-9 to TRBJ1-1, with 10 bases matching TRBD1. V trimming: 5 bases; J trimming: 4 bases; junction bases outside the gene matches: 10. This CDR3 has 16 amino acids. The germline CDR1 and CDR2 sequences are SEHNR and FQNEAQ (reference sequence). The CDR3 spells CASSRTGGLRITEAFF. The CDR3 coding sequence is TGTGCCAGCAGCCGGACAGGGGGTTTAAGGATCACTGAAGCTTTCTTT.

The rearrangement links TRBV5-3 to TRBJ2-1; 13 bases fit TRBD2. TRBV5-3 is noted as an ORF with a role that remains uncertain. CDR3 size: 18 residues. V lost 4 bases and J lost 2; bases outside the gene matches: 9. The CDR3 reads CARSQGLAGRATYNEQFF. Here the CDR3 DNA reads TGTGCCAGAAGCCAGGGACTAGCGGGACGAGCTACCTACAATGAGCAGTTCTTC.

The chain recombines TRBV14 with TRBJ2-7, with D tentatively TRBD2 (6 bases). Germline CDR1 reads SGHDN; CDR2 reads FVKESK. This CDR3 has 17 residues. The ends were cut back, 1 base at V and 0 bases at J, with 16 bases in the middle. In nucleotides, the CDR3 is TGTGCCAGCAGCCAAGCTGGGGGGATCCGAAGCTCCTACGAGCAGTACTTC. This codes for CASSQAGGIRSSYEQYF.

About this clone itself: The sample has other DNA sequences that encode this CDR3 too. The chain has TRBV6-4 and TRBJ2-1, with 10 bases lining up with TRBD2. CDR1 is MRHNA, CDR2 SNTAGT, per germline. J was trimmed by 8 bases and V by 0 bases; bases with no gene match: 7. The CDR3 is 16 residues long. In DNA, the CDR3 is TGTGCCAGCAGTGACTCGAGCGGGAGGGGGGGTCATGAGCAGTTCTTC. Protein: CASSDSSGRGGHEQFF.

The chain carries TRBV6-4 and TRBJ2-1, with a tentative D call TRBD2 (7 bases). This CDR3 is built from 15 residues. Trimming cost V 6 bases and J 9 bases, with 21 bases left between them. In germline, CDR1 is MRHNA, CDR2 SNTAGT. CDR3 DNA sequence: TGTGCCAGCAGCGAAGCTAGCGGAGCCAGGGGTGAGCAGTTCTTC. Residues: CASSEASGARGEQFF.

The chain combines TRBV6-5 with TRBJ1-2; D is uncertain. From germline, CDR1 is MNHEY and CDR2 SVGAGI. The V gene lost 4 bases and the J gene lost 6 bases, with 12 bases spanning the gap. CDR3 length: 13 residues. The CDR3 region is CASSWQAFDGYTF. As DNA, the CDR3 is TGTGCCAGCAGTTGGCAGGCTTTTGATGGCTACACCTTC.

This clone is medium-sized in the sample. The chain has TRBV7-6 and TRBJ2-7; 8 bases fit TRBD1. J was trimmed by 2 bases and V by 5 bases; bases with no gene match: 11. The CDR3 totals 16 residues. Germline V gives CDR1 SGHVS, CDR2 FNYEAQ. DNA for the CDR3: TGTGCCAGCAGCCCGACAAAGGACAGGGCCGCCTACGAGCAGTACTTC. Its protein product is CASSPTKDRAAYEQYF.

This chain uses TRBV15 with TRBJ2-6; unclear D gene. Germline V CDR1 and CDR2: LNHNV, YYDKDF (reference sequence). The CDR3 totals 14 residues. V was cut by 5 bases and J by 0 bases, with 5 bases left in between. CDR3 sequence reads: CATSFHSGANVLTF. The DNA of the CDR3 is TGTGCCACCAGCTTCCACTCTGGGGCCAACGTCCTGACTTTC.

V and J are TRBV7-3 and TRBJ2-7; 11 bases are a match to TRBD2. The CDR3 consists of 19 residues. Trimming at V came to 2 bases and at J to 4 bases, leaving 16 bases not matched to a gene. Germline lookup yields CDR1 SGHTA and CDR2 FQGTGA. The CDR3 sequence: CASSLVGTSGALIKYEQYF. The CDR3 nucleotides read TGTGCCAGCAGCTTAGTTGGGACTAGCGGAGCCCTTATAAAATACGAGCAGTACTTC.

The chain recombines TRBV5-1 with TRBJ2-5, with D perhaps matching TRBD2 (5 bases). With 4 bases removed from V and 1 base from J, the gap between germline ends came to 8 bases. Germline V gene sequence: CDR1 SGHRS, CDR2 YFSETQ. The CDR3 covers 13 residues. CDR3 residues: CASSRRAQETQYF. The CDR3 DNA reads as TGCGCCAGCAGCAGGCGGGCCCAAGAGACCCAGTACTTC.

The chain employs TRBV11-3 and TRBJ2-1; 13 nucleotides agree with TRBD2. There are 19 residues in the CDR3. The germline V gene has CDR1 SGHNT and CDR2 YENEEA. V lost 4 bases, J lost 1 base, and 10 bases stayed unmatched. CDR3 sequence: CASSSSQGLAGRSYNEQFF. In DNA form, the CDR3 reads TGTGCCAGCAGCTCTTCCCAGGGACTAGCGGGACGGTCCTACAATGAGCAGTTCTTC.

The chain carries TRBV7-2 and TRBJ2-7, with TRBD2 as a possible D gene (5 bases). CDR1 is SGHTA, CDR2 FQGNSA, per germline. Trimming took off 1 base at V and 5 bases at J, with 18 bases between the two ends. This CDR3 has 16 amino acids. The CDR3 coding sequence is TGTGCCAGCAGCTTAGTAGGAGGCGGAACGAAGGACGAGCAGTACTTC. As protein: CASSLVGGGTKDEQYF.

The V call is TRBV29-1, the J call TRBJ2-1, with D unresolved. V shed 6 bases and J shed 9 bases, with 9 bases lying between them. CDR1 and CDR2 from the germline V gene are SQVTM and ANQGSEA. The CDR3 runs to 10 residues. DNA of the CDR3: TGCAGCGTGAGAGTGAGTGAGCAGTTCTTC. It translates to CSVRVSEQFF.

J is TRBJ1-2 and V is TRBV25-1; 9 bases fit TRBD1. V lost 4 bases and J lost 4; bases outside the gene matches: 13. The germline gives CDR1 MGHDK, CDR2 SYGVNS. The CDR3 covers 17 residues. The CDR3 reads CASSGSPGQGPLYGYTF. The DNA of the CDR3 is TGTGCCAGCAGTGGATCCCCGGGACAGGGTCCTCTCTATGGCTACACCTTC.

This sequence joins TRBV15 and TRBJ2-7, with 10 bases aligning to TRBD1. Germline V gene data show CDR1 as LNHNV and CDR2 as YYDKDF (reference sequence). This CDR3 is built from 15 residues. V shed 0 bases, J shed 9 bases, and the junction held 8 bases outside the gene matches. This chain's CDR3 is CATSRDRDRGRRQYF. The CDR3 DNA is TGTGCCACCAGCAGAGACCGGGACAGGGGACGAAGGCAGTACTTC.

The V gene is TRBV10-3, the J gene TRBJ2-7; no clear D gene. The CDR3 totals 12 residues. V lost 3 bases and J lost 5, with 8 bases in between. From germline, CDR1 is ENHRY and CDR2 SYGVKD. CDR3 sequence (DNA): TGTGCCATCAGTGATGCGGCGGACGAGCAGTACTTC. Translating gives CAISDAADEQYF.

V gene TRBV11-1 combines with J gene TRBJ2-4; D call uncertain. Trimming removed 1 base from V and 6 bases from J, with 7 bases in between. Per the germline V gene, CDR1 is SGHAT and CDR2 is FQDESV (reference sequence). This CDR3 has 13 residues. The CDR3 nucleotides read TGTGCCAGCAGCTTAGACAGAACAAACATTCAGTACTTC. Translated, it gives CASSLDRTNIQYF.

The chain links TRBV6-4 to TRBJ1-3; D might be TRBD1 (6 bases). Germline lookup yields CDR1 MRHNA and CDR2 SNTAGT. The CDR3 runs 16 residues. V was shortened by 6 bases and J by 0 bases, with 15 bases between the two germline ends. This CDR3 reads CASSHQGTNSGNTIYF. The CDR3, as DNA: TGTGCCAGCAGCCACCAGGGGACTAACTCTGGAAACACCATATATTTT.

The chain carries TRBV5-5 and TRBJ2-1; D is possibly TRBD1 (5 bases). Germline V gene data show CDR1 as SGHKS and CDR2 as YYEKEE (reference sequence). The germline V and J ends were trimmed by 3 bases and 7 bases, with 17 bases remaining between them. CDR3 length equals 15 residues. This CDR3 reads CASSSRTTASNEQFF. Here the CDR3 DNA reads TGTGCCAGCAGCTCTAGGACAACGGCAAGTAATGAGCAGTTCTTC.

The chain joins TRBV4-3 to TRBJ1-3; TRBD1 matches at 8 bases. Germline CDR1 LGHNA, CDR2 YSLEER. Unmatched junction bases numbered 9, after V lost 1 base and J lost 4 bases. The CDR3 is 17 amino acids. The CDR3 reads CASSQAVDRGGGNTIYF. CDR3 DNA sequence: TGCGCCAGCAGCCAAGCAGTCGACAGGGGCGGAGGAAACACCATATATTTT.

V usage is TRBV19 and J usage is TRBJ2-1; TRBD2 matches at 13 bases. Trimming removed 6 bases from V and 7 bases from J; junction bases left unmatched: 6. Germline CDR1 and CDR2: LNHDA and SQIVND (reference sequence). This CDR3 is 15 amino acids long. The CDR3 sequence is CASRRTSGSRNEQFF. CDR3 bases: TGTGCCAGTAGAAGGACTAGCGGGAGCAGGAATGAGCAGTTCTTC.

The chain uses TRBV29-1 and TRBJ1-2; 9 bases align to TRBD1. The CDR3 has 13 residues. The germline V gene has CDR1 SQVTM and CDR2 ANQGSEA. V was clipped by 3 bases and J by 8 bases; unmatched bases: 7. The DNA of the CDR3 is TGCAGCGTTGACTTGGGACAGGGCTTGGGCTACACCTTC. Translation: CSVDLGQGLGYTF.

This clone was found once. The chain links TRBV14 to TRBJ2-5, with 9 bases fitting TRBD1. The junction had 9 bases not matched to a gene; V was cut back by 5 bases and J by 5 bases. The CDR3 is made up of 15 amino acids. The germline V gene has CDR1 SGHDN and CDR2 FVKESK. The DNA for the CDR3 is TGTGCCAGCAGCTTCGGACAGGGGCTGTTGGAGACCCAGTACTTC. This translates into CASSFGQGLLETQYF.

The gene calls are TRBV5-4 and TRBJ1-1; D is perhaps TRBD1 (6 bases). With 4 bases removed from V and 1 base from J, the gap between germline ends came to 14 bases. CDR1 SGHNT and CDR2 YYREEE come from the germline V gene (reference sequence). The CDR3 contains 15 residues. The chain's CDR3 is CASSPQRGKNTEAFF. CDR3 DNA: TGTGCCAGCAGCCCCCAGAGGGGGAAGAACACTGAAGCTTTCTTT.